The rows below give T cell receptor beta chains drawn from one sample of a study of shared clonotypes between healthy human individuals. Data came from immunoSEQ multiplex PCR; TCRdb stores just in-frame clones and leaves some out. The sample consists of nearly 1,000,000 clones, 70% to 85% of them appearing once. The sample consisted of memory CD4+ T cells sorted from blood. The receptors derive from a man aged 18 to 29 in good health. Both conserved end residues are part of each CDR3.

V	CDR3
TRBV4-3	CASSQDLLDNEQFF
TRBV18	CASSPGTGSYEQYF
TRBV13	CASSSTGKREAFF
TRBV18	CASSPGAGHPYEQYF
TRBV7-9	CASSFSFPETGELFF
TRBV4-1	CASSHPQWTSGREETQYF
TRBV27	CASSLAEGRNTEAFF
TRBV10-1	CASNEGGDTQYF
TRBV6-5	CASSSRAAGTYEQYF
TRBV5-1	CASSSLNRGENSPLHF
TRBV5-1	CASSFGYEQYF
TRBV19	CASSTLQEGLGKLFF
TRBV10-1	CASSDRGTEKLFF
TRBV7-9	CASSMGASYNEQFF
TRBV10-3	CAIKGTSGNTIYF
TRBV11-2	CASSSGTATDTQYF
TRBV29-1	CSVEDSRKNYEQFF
TRBV5-1	CASSKIGGTEAFF
TRBV11-2	CASNQGGVNTEAFF
TRBV6-6	CASSYPTGNTDTQYF
TRBV5-1	CASSLTGGNTGELFF
TRBV7-2	CASSLEQGSAQYF
TRBV4-1	CASSPAGYQETQYF
TRBV30	CAWSPPGQIVGFRF
TRBV6-6	CASSFSGVGELFF
TRBV30	CAWSPQGAYTEAFF
TRBV28	CASSSSQTRYNEQFF
TRBV19	CASSIGRSRQGRAKNIQYF
TRBV6-1	CASSEAGNTIYF
TRBV2	CASSVTASSYNEQFF
TRBV5-1	CAGRSGTGNNEQFF
TRBV10-3	CAISEVSGGEQFF
TRBV11-2	CASSRQGGLWETQYF
TRBV5-1	CASSFRGTEAFF
TRBV29-1	CSARRGSTEAFF
TRBV28	CASSFPLAGLTYEQYF
TRBV6-5	CASSRTGAGELFF